The 2 T cell receptor beta chains in this list originate from one sample, sequenced in a study of cytomegalovirus exposure and HLA in healthy donors. Researchers ran the PCR with 60 Vbeta and 13 Jbeta primers. The protocol was immunoSEQ multiplex PCR, while the TCRdb copy is restricted to in-frame clones and leaves out a portion. Of about 85,000 clones in the sample, approximately 80% are singletons; the top ten hold about 23%. Sequenced material: PBMCs. Receptor source: a woman aged 50 to 60 in good health and CMV-seropositive.

The chain uses TRBV15 and TRBJ2-1, with 13 bases that match TRBD2. The CDR3 spans 18 residues. J was trimmed by 7 bases and V by 2 bases; bases with no gene match: 11. CDR1 and CDR2 (germline): LNHNV, YYDKDF (reference sequence). CDR3 amino acids: CATSRKLQTSGRRNEQFF. CDR3 nucleotides: TGTGCCACCAGCAGAAAACTTCAGACTAGCGGGAGGAGGAATGAGCAGTTCTTC. Using reference TRBV15 and TRBJ2-1 for the parts outside the CDR3, the full variable domain is DAMVIQNPRYQVTQFGKPVTLSCSQTLNHNVMYWYQQKSSQAPKLLFHYYDKDFNNEADTPDNFQSRRPNTSFCFLDIRSPGLGDTAMYLCATSRKLQTSGRRNEQFFGPGTRLTVL.

The chain has TRBV4-1 and TRBJ2-3; TRBD2 matches 9 bases. Losses at the gene ends were 1 base for V and 1 base for J; bases not matched to a gene: 9. The CDR3 consists of 18 residues. CDR1 and CDR2 (germline): MGHRA, YSYEKL. The CDR3 here is CASSQVFSGSIGTDTQYF. For the CDR3, the DNA is TGCGCCAGCAGCCAAGTGTTTAGCGGGAGTATTGGCACAGATACGCAGTATTTT.